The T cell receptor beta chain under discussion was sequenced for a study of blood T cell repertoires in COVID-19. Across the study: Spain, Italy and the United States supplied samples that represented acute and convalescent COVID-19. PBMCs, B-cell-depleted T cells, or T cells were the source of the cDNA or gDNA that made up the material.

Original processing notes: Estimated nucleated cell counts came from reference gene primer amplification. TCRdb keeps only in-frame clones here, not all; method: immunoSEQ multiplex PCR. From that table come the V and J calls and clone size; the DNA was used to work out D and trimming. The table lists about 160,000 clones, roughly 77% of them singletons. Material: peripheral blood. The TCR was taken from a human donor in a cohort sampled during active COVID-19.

This CDR3 is CASSFRGGKDTQYF. The CDR3 DNA is TGTGCCAGCAGCTTCAGAGGGGGCAAGGATACGCAGTATTTT. This sequence joins TRBV11-2 and TRBJ2-3; 7 nucleotides agree with TRBD1. The J segment lost 6 bases and the V segment lost 3 bases, leaving 6 bases of the junction unmatched. This CDR3 contains 14 residues. The germline CDR1 and CDR2 sequences are SGHAT and FQNNGV.